This T cell receptor (beta chain) was sequenced in a study of Graves' ophthalmopathy and Graves' hyperthyroidism. Background on the study: Researchers obtained peripheral blood at initial diagnosis, before any treatment had begun.

This clonotype was detected ten times or more. Its antigen is not identified. The CDR3 has 14 residues. V lost 6 bases to trimming and J lost 10 bases, with 16 bases between them. CDR1 is MDHEN and CDR2 is SYDVKM in the germline V gene. Points from the study as a whole: Prediction of ophthalmopathy progression reached less than 71% sensitivity and roughly 72% specificity. Most thyroid clonotypes expanded beyond 0.001 frequency were also found in blood.

RNA transcripts were the template, and TCR beta CDR3 regions were amplified from them. Following a first-round RT-PCR that used HTBI primers, a second-round multiplex PCR was carried out. TCRdb re-analysed the multiplex PCR reads in MiXCR, keeping a single row per CDR3 protein. Found here are about 150,000 distinct CDR3 sequences, 30% to 45% of them singletons; the top ten hold about 5.8%. Presentation of ophthalmopathy in the donors involved moderate-to-severe activity, CAS ≥3, NOSPECS ≥4 and a duration under 3 months. Sequenced input: peripheral blood. The chain links TRBV28 to TRBJ1-6; D ambiguous. This clonotype was sampled from a woman aged 40 to 50 with Graves' ophthalmopathy. DNA of the CDR3: TGTGCCAGCAGAGACCCGACACCGAGGTCACCCCTCCACTTT. It is translated as CASRDPTPRSPLHF.